Below are 5 T cell receptor beta chains sequenced from a single sample in a study of OX40 agonist ivuxolimab in advanced cancers. Repertoires were generated with immunoSEQ multiplex PCR, while TCRdb's copy carries only in-frame clones and drops some. The repertoire includes 60,000 to 65,000 clones, around 80% of them detected once, and about 2.2% sits in the top ten. The sample was CD4+ or CD8+ T cells sorted from blood, taken in a trial of the OX40 agonist ivuxolimab. These receptors were obtained from an adult with an advanced solid tumor such as melanoma, head and neck, liver or kidney cancer.

V and J are TRBV15 and TRBJ2-1; unclear D gene. The CDR3 runs to 11 residues. Deletions cut 3 bases from V and 8 bases from J, with 5 bases between. Germline V CDR1 and CDR2: LNHNV, YYDKDF (reference sequence). CDR3 amino acids: CATSSSHEQFF. The CDR3 nucleotides are TGTGCCACCAGCAGCAGTCATGAGCAGTTCTTC.

This clone was detected only once. The V call is TRBV9, the J call TRBJ2-1; D gene uncertain. CDR1 is SGDLS and CDR2 is YYNGEE in the germline V gene. The ends were cut back, 4 bases at V and 0 bases at J, with 11 bases in the middle. The CDR3 is 15 residues long. The CDR3: CASSPRANSYNEQFF. In DNA, the CDR3 is TGTGCCAGCAGCCCCCGGGCGAACTCCTACAATGAGCAGTTCTTC.

This clone was recorded only once. This chain links TRBV15 with TRBJ1-1; possibly TRBD1 for D (6 bases). The CDR3 covers 12 residues. Looked up from germline, CDR1 is LNHNV and CDR2 is YYDKDF (reference sequence). The V end lost 3 bases, the J end lost 7 bases, and 9 bases lay between the germline ends. CDR3 region: CATSRDSVEAFF. CDR3 coding DNA: TGTGCCACCAGCAGGGACAGCGTTGAAGCTTTCTTT.

The chain employs TRBV6-1 and TRBJ2-7, with a weak D call TRBD1 (5 bases). CDR3 length equals 15 residues. Trimming took 5 bases from V and 0 from J, leaving 14 bases between them. CDR1 and CDR2 (germline): MNHNS, SASEGT. The CDR3 DNA sequence: TGTGCCAGCAGTCTTTTACAGGAGAACTCCTACGAGCAGTACTTC. This sequence encodes CASSLLQENSYEQYF.

The rearrangement links TRBV10-2 to TRBJ1-5; 9 bases are shared with TRBD1. There are 19 residues in the CDR3. After removal of 4 bases from V and 2 bases from J, the junction contained 15 bases not matched to a gene. Germline-derived CDR1 and CDR2 are WSHSY and SAAADI. The CDR3 spells CASSGPGTGIGLGNQPQHF. The CDR3 DNA sequence: TGCGCCAGCAGTGGCCCCGGGACAGGGATAGGTTTAGGCAATCAGCCCCAGCATTTT.